The 7 T cell receptor beta chains below come from one sample, sequenced in a study of blood T cell repertoires in COVID-19. Sequenced by immunoSEQ multiplex PCR; TCRdb stores in-frame clones only, minus some. The sample holds around 260,000 clones, roughly 92% seen once. The sequencing input was peripheral blood. The receptors were gathered from a woman in her 30s with COVID-19, enrolled during active disease.

In regard to this clone: Within the sample, other DNA sequences also encode this same CDR3. This chain links TRBV29-1 with TRBJ2-7; 7 nucleotides line up with TRBD1. The CDR3 has 12 amino acids. Germline trimming cut 7 bases from V and 0 bases from J; bases unmatched to any gene: 3. Germline-derived CDR1 and CDR2 are SQVTM and ANQGSEA. CDR3 DNA sequence: TGCAGCGCTGGGGACAGCTCCTACGAGCAGTACTTC. This codes for CSAGDSSYEQYF.

V usage is TRBV2 and J usage is TRBJ2-6; D is uncertain. The CDR3 is 17 residues long. The V gene lost 2 bases and the J gene lost 0 bases, with 11 bases spanning the gap. The germline V gene encodes CDR1 SNHLY and CDR2 FYNNEI. The CDR3 DNA is TGTGCCAGCAGTGAACGACATACCCGCTCTGGGGCCAACGTCCTGACTTTC. This sequence encodes CASSERHTRSGANVLTF.

The genes are TRBV6-5 and TRBJ1-1; maybe TRBD1 (6 bases). V lost 5 bases and J 8 bases, leaving 12 bases between the germline ends. This CDR3 has 12 amino acids. Germline CDR1 reads MNHEY; CDR2 reads SVGAGI. CDR3 sequence: CASSRQQGEAFF. CDR3 DNA: TGTGCCAGCAGTCGACAACAGGGAGAAGCTTTCTTT.

The V call is TRBV7-6, the J call TRBJ1-2, with D maybe TRBD1 (5 bases). V was shortened by 5 bases and J by 2 bases, with 18 bases between the two germline ends. Germline loops: CDR1 SGHVS, CDR2 FNYEAQ. CDR3 length: 16 residues. CDR3 residues: CASSQGAGKPNYGYTF. In DNA form, the CDR3 reads TGTGCCAGCAGCCAAGGGGCGGGGAAGCCGAACTATGGCTACACCTTC.

This clone showed up just once. The V call is TRBV19, the J call TRBJ1-3; D uncertain. The germline CDR1 and CDR2 sequences are LNHDA and SQIVND (reference sequence). Trimming left V 8 bases short and J 0 bases short, with 14 bases between. The CDR3 has 15 amino acids. CDR3 residues: CASGFGVNSGNTIYF. The DNA of the CDR3 is TGTGCCAGTGGGTTCGGGGTGAACTCTGGAAACACCATATATTTT.

The genes are TRBV2 and TRBJ1-1, with 7 bases aligning to TRBD1. Trimming removed 6 bases from V and 5 bases from J; junction bases left unmatched: 3. CDR1 SNHLY and CDR2 FYNNEI come from the germline V gene. The CDR3 consists of 12 residues. The DNA of the CDR3 is TGTGCCAGCAGGACAGGGTCGACTGAAGCTTTCTTT. It translates to CASRTGSTEAFF.

The rearrangement links TRBV5-1 to TRBJ2-7; D not resolved. This CDR3 has 13 amino acids. V was cut by 4 bases and J by 4 bases, with 12 bases left in between. Germline values: CDR1 SGHRS, CDR2 YFSETQ. The CDR3 nucleotides are TGCGCCAGCAGCCCTCCCCTCAGTTACGAGCAGTACTTC. As protein: CASSPPLSYEQYF.